This section outlines one T cell receptor beta chain sequence together with its context. Its antigen remains unknown. This entry is derived from a study of T cells expressing NK-cell markers. Study details: Sorted CD3+CD56-NKG2C+, CD3+CD56+NKG2C- and CD3+CD56+NKG2C+ T cells were the source of the TCR beta repertoires. Study-level results: HCMV specificity of expanded NKG2C+ T cell clones remained unclear. Each of a handful of donors carried dominant NKG2C+ clonotypes accounting for about 1.0-7.5% of CD8+ T cells.

From germline, CDR1 is SQVTM and CDR2 ANQGSEA. CDR3 size: 12 residues. The TCR beta cDNA came from 5'RACE template switching with UMIs. TCRdb re-called the 5' RACE reads and shows each CDR3 protein once, DNA omitted. The sample yields 350,000 to 400,000 distinct CDR3 sequences, of which the top ten take up around a tenth. This receptor was obtained from a woman aged 45-65 years in good health. The sample comprised blood T cells: a sorted CD56 or NKG2C T cell subset, CD4+ or CD8+ T cells, or bulk PBMC T cells (not recorded which). The V call is TRBV29-1, the J call TRBJ2-3. The CDR3 region is CSVEGLRDTQYF.